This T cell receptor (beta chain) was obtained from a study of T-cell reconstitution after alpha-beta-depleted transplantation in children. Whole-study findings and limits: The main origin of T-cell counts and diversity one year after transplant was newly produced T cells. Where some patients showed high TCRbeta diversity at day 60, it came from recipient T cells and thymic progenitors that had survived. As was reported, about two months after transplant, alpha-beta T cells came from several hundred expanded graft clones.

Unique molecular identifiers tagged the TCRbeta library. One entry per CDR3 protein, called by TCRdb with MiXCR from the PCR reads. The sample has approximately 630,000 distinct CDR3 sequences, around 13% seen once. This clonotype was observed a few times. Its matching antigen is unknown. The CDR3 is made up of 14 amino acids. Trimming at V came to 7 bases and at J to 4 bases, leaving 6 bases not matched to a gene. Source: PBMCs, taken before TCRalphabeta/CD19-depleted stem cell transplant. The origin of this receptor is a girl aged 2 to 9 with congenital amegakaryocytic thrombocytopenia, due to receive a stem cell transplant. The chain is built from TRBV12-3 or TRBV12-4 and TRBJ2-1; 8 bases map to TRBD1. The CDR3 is CASTFGQGYNEQFF. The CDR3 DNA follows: TGTGCCAGCACCTTTGGACAGGGATACAATGAGCAGTTCTTC.